This note documents a single TCR beta chain sequence. The V and J ends lost 4 bases and 1 base, in that order; junction bases with no gene match: 6. The CDR3 consists of 15 residues. The germline V gene has CDR1 MGHRA and CDR2 YSYEKL. The data originate from a study of shared clonotypes between healthy human individuals. Study at large: Used for every donor were three CD4 naive, three CD4 memory, two CD8 naive and one CD8 memory plate.

Caucasian adults residing in Nashville, Tennessee made up all the donors. The test was conducted at deep level. Study processing details: ImmunoSEQ output lacked quality scores and full-length reads, limiting matched filtering. Data came from immunoSEQ multiplex PCR; TCRdb stores just in-frame clones and leaves some out. V and J calls and clone size are copied from that table; D and trimming were computed from the DNA. The data show fewer than 2.5 million clones, 80% to 95% seen once. The sequence derives from a man aged 18 to 30 in good health. Some clones in this sample may be carry-over from other donors' samples. Sequencing was done on a sample of naive CD4+ T cells from PBMCs. The subset is: CD45RA+ positively selected. This chain connects TRBV4-1 to TRBJ2-7; 8 bases line up with TRBD1. The CDR3 region has the DNA TGCGCCAGCAGCCCAGACAGGGGCCAATCCTACGAGCAGTACTTC. Its translation is CASSPDRGQSYEQYF.